This TCR beta chain was obtained from a study of blood T cell repertoires in COVID-19. Whole-study context: COVID-19 samples, acute and convalescent, were from the United States, Italy and Spain.

The germline CDR1 and CDR2 sequences are SEHNR and FQNEAQ (reference sequence). V was pared by 5 bases and J by 5 bases, with 21 bases between. The CDR3 is 16 residues long. The assay was immunoSEQ multiplex PCR, and TCRdb's table has in-frame clones only and misses some. Of about 120,000 clones in the sample, roughly four fifths were seen once. Sequenced: peripheral blood. The sequence was obtained from a human donor in a cohort sampled during active COVID-19. The genes are TRBV7-9 and TRBJ1-2; a possible D gene is TRBD1 (5 bases). CDR3 region: CASSPTGQPGGYGYTF. The CDR3 DNA follows: TGTGCCAGCAGCCCCACGGGGCAGCCGGGGGGTTATGGCTACACCTTC.